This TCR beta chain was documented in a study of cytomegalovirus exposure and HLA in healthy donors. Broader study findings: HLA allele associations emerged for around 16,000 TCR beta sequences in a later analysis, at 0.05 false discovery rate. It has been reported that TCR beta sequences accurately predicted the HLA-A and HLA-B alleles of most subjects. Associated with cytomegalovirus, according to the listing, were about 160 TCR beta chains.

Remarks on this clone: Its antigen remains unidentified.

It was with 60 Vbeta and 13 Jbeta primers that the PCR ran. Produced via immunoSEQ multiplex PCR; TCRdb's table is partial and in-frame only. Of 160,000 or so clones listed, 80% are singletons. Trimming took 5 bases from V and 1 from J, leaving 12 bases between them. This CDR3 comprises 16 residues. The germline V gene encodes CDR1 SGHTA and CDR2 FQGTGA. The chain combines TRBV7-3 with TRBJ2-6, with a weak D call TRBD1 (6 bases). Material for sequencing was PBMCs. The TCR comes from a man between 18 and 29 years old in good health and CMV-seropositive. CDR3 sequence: CASSILTGSGANVLTF. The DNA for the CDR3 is TGTGCCAGCAGCATATTAACAGGGTCTGGGGCCAACGTCCTGACTTTC.